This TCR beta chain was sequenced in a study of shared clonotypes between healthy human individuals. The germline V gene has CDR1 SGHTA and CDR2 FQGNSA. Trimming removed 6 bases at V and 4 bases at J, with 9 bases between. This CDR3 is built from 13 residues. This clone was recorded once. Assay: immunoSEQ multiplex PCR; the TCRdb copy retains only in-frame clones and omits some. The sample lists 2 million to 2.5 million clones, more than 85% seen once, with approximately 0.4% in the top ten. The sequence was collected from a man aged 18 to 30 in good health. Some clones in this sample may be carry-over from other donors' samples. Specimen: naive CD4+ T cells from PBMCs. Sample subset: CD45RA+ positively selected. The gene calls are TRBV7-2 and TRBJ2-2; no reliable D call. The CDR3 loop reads CASSSPVTGELFF. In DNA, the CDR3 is TGTGCCAGCAGTTCTCCGGTCACCGGGGAGCTGTTTTTT.